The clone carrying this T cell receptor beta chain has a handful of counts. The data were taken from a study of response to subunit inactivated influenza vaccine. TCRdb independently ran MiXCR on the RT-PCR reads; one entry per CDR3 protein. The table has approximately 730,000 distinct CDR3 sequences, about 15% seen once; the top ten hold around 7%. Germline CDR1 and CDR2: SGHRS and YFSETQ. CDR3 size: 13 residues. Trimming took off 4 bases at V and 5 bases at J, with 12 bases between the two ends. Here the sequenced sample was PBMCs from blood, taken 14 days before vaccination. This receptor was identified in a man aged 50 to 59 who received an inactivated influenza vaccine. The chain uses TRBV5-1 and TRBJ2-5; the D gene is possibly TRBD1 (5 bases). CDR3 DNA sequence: TGCGCCAGCAGCCCGACAGTCCTGGAGACCCAGTACTTC. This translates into CASSPTVLETQYF.